A selection of T cell receptor beta chains follows, all from one sample in a study of shared T cell receptors in the human thymus. Using immunoSEQ multiplex PCR, the repertoire was profiled, and TCRdb retains in-frame clones only, with some absent. The sample records some 700,000 clones, approximately 87% being singletons. These data also formed part of another study, on human thymus T cells.

The material sequenced was thymocytes. The receptors were gathered from a boy in the first two years of life with a congenital heart defect. The CDR3 runs from the conserved cysteine through the conserved F or W. The order of the fields is J gene, V gene, CDR3 length, CDR3 protein.

J: TRBJ2-7
V: TRBV7-2
length: 8
CDR3: CAIDKQYF

J: TRBJ2-1
V: TRBV10-3
length: 16
CDR3: CAISEPRLAGFNEQFF

J: TRBJ1-1
V: TRBV11-3
length: 15
CDR3: CASSFSRILNTEAFF

J: TRBJ2-3
V: TRBV6-4
length: 19
CDR3: CASRGDGTSGRAEPDTQYF

J: TRBJ2-2
V: TRBV30
length: 16
CDR3: CAWNKGEGRVNGELFF

J: TRBJ2-1
V: TRBV4-3
length: 16
CDR3: CASSQARASRGLRQFF

J: TRBJ1-2
V: TRBV7-9
length: 14
CDR3: CASSPHRDRDRYTF

J: TRBJ2-7
V: TRBV9
length: 15
CDR3: CASSPRRGLSYEQYF

J: TRBJ2-7
V: TRBV28
length: 17
CDR3: CASSRGETSGSRYEQYF

J: TRBJ2-1
V: TRBV19
length: 11
CDR3: CASSISSEQFF

J: TRBJ1-1
V: TRBV5-6
length: 13
CDR3: CASSRVSVSKAFF

J: TRBJ1-1
V: TRBV23-1
length: 17
CDR3: CASSQVTGPTKNTEAFF

J: TRBJ2-7
V: TRBV5-4
length: 16
CDR3: CASSALGTSGDYEQYF

J: TRBJ2-7
V: TRBV30
length: 15
CDR3: CAWSKLLAVTYEQYF

J: TRBJ2-3
V: TRBV15
length: 16
CDR3: CATSREVRFETDTQYF

J: TRBJ1-5
V: TRBV9
length: 16
CDR3: CASSAGGQGTDQPQHF

J: TRBJ2-7
V: TRBV5-1
length: 15
CDR3: CASSSRTSGSYEQYF

J: TRBJ2-1
V: TRBV30
length: 19
CDR3: CAWSATGTSGRMSYNEQFF

J: TRBJ2-1
V: TRBV9
length: 17
CDR3: CASSVVYGTTAYNEQFF

J: TRBJ1-5
V: TRBV19
length: 13
CDR3: CASSRGFYQPQHF

J: TRBJ1-1
V: TRBV28
length: 14
CDR3: CASTWGGPNTEAFF

J: TRBJ2-7
V: TRBV27
length: 14
CDR3: CASSQRQGNYEQYF

J: TRBJ2-3
V: TRBV4-1
length: 15
CDR3: CASSQPGEGADTQYF

J: TRBJ2-3
V: TRBV28
length: 15
CDR3: CASSAGTTLPDTQYF

J: TRBJ2-7
V: TRBV14
length: 18
CDR3: CASSQDKRETGGLHEQYF

J: TRBJ2-7
V: TRBV2
length: 14
CDR3: CASSDRDRGYEQYF

J: TRBJ2-3
V: TRBV6-4
length: 16
CDR3: CASSDEWTPSTDTQYF